Listed below are T cell receptor beta chains from one sample, sequenced in a study of T-cell reconstitution after alpha-beta-depleted transplantation in children. Each CDR3 protein is one row after TCRdb ran MiXCR on the PCR reads. The data show just over 950,000 distinct CDR3 sequences, about 30% seen once. This sample comprised PBMCs, mostly from graft donor cells, obtained 360 days after TCRalphabeta/CD19-depleted stem cell transplant. These receptors were taken from a boy in the first two years of life who had a stem cell transplant for SCID, so the T cells may come from the graft donor. Each CDR3 is given with its conserved first and last residue. The D gene is left open where the match is weak. Not all rows give a size; the values are once, few, many and, for expanded clones, a class.

clone size,J gene,D gene,V gene,CDR3 DNA,CDR3 protein
NA,TRBJ2-2,NA,TRBV5-1,TGCGCCAGCAGCCCCCGGGACCCGAACACCGGGGAGCTGTTTTTT,CASSPRDPNTGELFF
many,TRBJ2-1,NA,TRBV6-5,TGTGCCAGCAGTTACCGTCCACAAAGCTCCTACAATGAGCAGTTCTTC,CASSYRPQSSYNEQFF
NA,TRBJ1-1,TRBD1,TRBV20-1,TGCAGTGCTAGGTTCTCCGCAGGGGGGAGTGAAGCTTTCTTT,CSARFSAGGSEAFF
few,TRBJ1-2,NA,TRBV7-9,TGTGCCAGCAGCACTGTCCGTACTAGGGACGCCACGCGTGGCTACACCTTC,CASSTVRTRDATRGYTF
few,TRBJ2-5,NA,TRBV29-1,TGCAGCGTTGAATCCCCAGGGCTCCAAGAGACCCAGTACTTC,CSVESPGLQETQYF
many,TRBJ2-3,NA,TRBV6-2/TRBV6-3,TGTGCCAGCGCTAGTGTCGGCGGGGCAGATACGCAGTATTTT,CASASVGGADTQYF
NA,TRBJ1-1,NA,TRBV20-1,TGCAGTGCTAGAGCGGGAGACACTGAAGCTTTCTTT,CSARAGDTEAFF
few,TRBJ2-1,TRBD1,TRBV5-1,TGCGCCAGCAGCTTGGGGACAGGGGCCCTAGCCAATGAGCAGTTCTTC,CASSLGTGALANEQFF
NA,TRBJ2-3,TRBD2,TRBV4-2,TGTGCCAGCAGCCAAGATAAAAGCGGGGGCACTAGCACAGATCCCGCAGATACGCAGTATTTT,CASSQDKSGGTSTDPADTQYF
NA,TRBJ2-7,TRBD1,TRBV6-5,TGTGCCAGCAGTTTTAAGGGAGTGGGACAGCCCCTCTACGAGCAGTACTTC,CASSFKGVGQPLYEQYF
few,TRBJ2-3,TRBD2,TRBV10-3,TGTGCCATCAGTGAGTCGGCGGGGGAGGGAGATACGCAGTATTTT,CAISESAGEGDTQYF
few,TRBJ1-5,NA,TRBV15,TGTGCCACCAGCAGTTACGAAGGAGGGGTTCAGCCCCAGCATTTT,CATSSYEGGVQPQHF
few,TRBJ1-1,TRBD1,TRBV5-1,TGCGCCAGCAGCTTGGGTCCCACAGGGGCAGACACTGAAGCTTTCTTT,CASSLGPTGADTEAFF
NA,TRBJ2-1,NA,TRBV5-1,TGCGCCAGCAGCCCATTGGGAGGCCATACCAGGGGGTTCTTC,CASSPLGGHTRGFF
NA,TRBJ2-2,NA,TRBV5-1,TGCGCCAGCAGCGCAGGGGGGACCAACACCGGGGAGCTGTTTTTT,CASSAGGTNTGELFF
NA,TRBJ2-2,NA,TRBV28,TGTGCCAGCAGTTTATACAGGGAGGGCACCGGGGAGCTGTTTTTT,CASSLYREGTGELFF
few,TRBJ1-5,NA,TRBV27,TGTGCCAGCAGTTTATCGATGAGGGTGGGGCAGCCCCAGCATTTT,CASSLSMRVGQPQHF
NA,TRBJ2-1,NA,TRBV2,TGTGCCAGCAAGATGACCAGGGAGGTTGCTGAGCAGTTCTTC,CASKMTREVAEQFF
few,TRBJ2-2,NA,TRBV27,TGTGCCAGCAGTTTCAGGAAAGGGCCAGGGCGCACCGGGGAGCTGTTTTTT,CASSFRKGPGRTGELFF
few,TRBJ2-1,NA,TRBV20-1,TGCAGTGCTAGAGGCCAGGGGGGGCCCTACAATGAGCAGTTCTTC,CSARGQGGPYNEQFF
NA,TRBJ2-7,TRBD1,TRBV7-8,TGTGCCAGCAGCTTTACCGGGACAGGGGGCGACGAGCAGTACTTC,CASSFTGTGGDEQYF
NA,TRBJ1-3,NA,TRBV6-5,TGTGCCAGCAGTTCAGGGGATCTCCTTGGAAACACCATATATTTT,CASSSGDLLGNTIYF
few,TRBJ2-7,NA,TRBV10-3,TGTGCCATCCCACGAGGGGTGTCAACCCCGGAGCAGTACTTC,CAIPRGVSTPEQYF
few,TRBJ1-2,NA,TRBV12-3/TRBV12-4,TGTGCCAGCAGTTTTATGGCCGATGGCTACACCTTC,CASSFMADGYTF
NA,TRBJ2-1,NA,TRBV20-1,TGCAGTGCTAGATGCCCCGAGGGGCACTCCTACAATGAGCAGTTCTTC,CSARCPEGHSYNEQFF
NA,TRBJ1-1,NA,TRBV5-6,TGTGCCAGCAGCTTGGTTGTCACTTTGAACACTGAAGCTTTCTTT,CASSLVVTLNTEAFF
few,TRBJ2-1,TRBD2,TRBV5-1,TGCGCCAGCAGCTTGGCCCCTAGCGGGTCAATTGGTGGTGAGCAGTTCTTC,CASSLAPSGSIGGEQFF
few,TRBJ2-7,TRBD1,TRBV7-9,TGTGCCAGCAGCCCTCTAGGACAGGGTAGACGCGAGCAGTACTTC,CASSPLGQGRREQYF
NA,TRBJ1-5,TRBD1,TRBV12-3/TRBV12-4,TGTGCCAGCAGTCCCGGGACAGGGGCGCGGAATCAGCCCCAGCATTTT,CASSPGTGARNQPQHF
NA,TRBJ2-7,NA,TRBV5-5,TGTGCCAGCAGCTTCCGGACAGCGACCCCCTACGAGCAGTACTTC,CASSFRTATPYEQYF
few,TRBJ1-5,NA,TRBV20-1,TGCAGTGCTACGGGTCTTAATCAGCCCCAGCATTTT,CSATGLNQPQHF
NA,TRBJ1-1,NA,TRBV7-8,TGTGCCAGCAGCTCTAAACTCAGCATGAACACTGAAGCTTTCTTT,CASSSKLSMNTEAFF
NA,TRBJ2-1,NA,TRBV18,TGTGCCAGCTCACCACAGGGGACCCCCTACAATGAGCAGTTCTTC,CASSPQGTPYNEQFF
few,TRBJ2-1,NA,TRBV7-2,TGTGCCAGCAGCTTAAGGACCTACAATGAGCAGTTCTTC,CASSLRTYNEQFF
once,TRBJ1-6,TRBD1,TRBV20-1,TGCAGTGCTAGAGACCCGACAGGGGGCAATTCACCCCTCCACTTT,CSARDPTGGNSPLHF
many,TRBJ2-3,NA,TRBV3-1,TGTGCCAGCAGCCACCTAAGTCATGGCACAGATACGCAGTATTTT,CASSHLSHGTDTQYF
many,TRBJ2-1,TRBD2,TRBV29-1,TGCAGCGTTGAAGGGGTAGCGGGGGGTCCCGATGAGCAGTTCTTC,CSVEGVAGGPDEQFF
NA,TRBJ2-5,NA,TRBV25-1,TGTGCCAGCAGTGAATGGGGCGGGGAGACCCAGTACTTC,CASSEWGGETQYF
few,TRBJ2-3,NA,TRBV27,TGTGCCAGCAGGCACCGGGACCGAGACACAGATACGCAGTATTTT,CASRHRDRDTDTQYF
many,TRBJ2-3,NA,TRBV24-1,TGTGCCACCAGTGACCCCGACGTCACAGATACGCAGTATTTT,CATSDPDVTDTQYF
NA,TRBJ2-5,NA,TRBV3-1,TGTGCCAGCAGCGGCCGACTAGACGGAGAGACCCAGTACTTC,CASSGRLDGETQYF
NA,TRBJ2-2,NA,TRBV29-1,TGCAGCTCCCGAAGCGAGACCGGGGAGCTGTTTTTT,CSSRSETGELFF
few,TRBJ2-7,TRBD2,TRBV2,TGTGCCAGCAGAGCACTAGCGGGGGTTTCCTACGAGCAGTACTTC,CASRALAGVSYEQYF
few,TRBJ1-1,NA,TRBV18,TGTGCCAGCTCACCGCAAACGGACATGAACACTGAAGCTTTCTTT,CASSPQTDMNTEAFF
few,TRBJ2-3,NA,TRBV12-3/TRBV12-4,TGTGCCAGCAGACAGCAGACAGATACGCAGTATTTT,CASRQQTDTQYF
NA,TRBJ2-7,NA,TRBV10-3,TGTGCCATCAGTGAGCGAGGGACTTTTTACGAGCAGTACTTC,CAISERGTFYEQYF
NA,TRBJ2-2,TRBD2,TRBV13,TGTGCCAGCAGCTCCTGGGCGGGGGGCCAAACCGGGGAGCTGTTTTTT,CASSSWAGGQTGELFF
many,TRBJ1-5,NA,TRBV6-4,TGTGCCAGCAGTGACTCGTTTCGGCCCCAGCATTTT,CASSDSFRPQHF
NA,TRBJ2-2,NA,TRBV2,TGTGCCAGCAGGTGGACTTGGAACGGGGAGCTGTTTTTT,CASRWTWNGELFF
few,TRBJ1-5,NA,TRBV18,TGTGCCAGCTCACCATGGGCCCCCGGGCCCCAGCATTTT,CASSPWAPGPQHF
NA,TRBJ1-4,NA,TRBV7-9,TGTGCCAGCAGCCGGAACAGGGCCAATATTGAAAAACTGTTTTTT,CASSRNRANIEKLFF
NA,TRBJ2-1,TRBD2,TRBV11-2,TGTGCCAGCAGCCCAACGGGACTAGCGGGGGGGCGATACAATGAGCAGTTCTTC,CASSPTGLAGGRYNEQFF
NA,TRBJ1-2,NA,TRBV6-2/TRBV6-3,TGTGCCAGCAGTTACACCGGGGCCAGGCTCTATGGCTACACCTTC,CASSYTGARLYGYTF